The clone carrying this T cell receptor (beta chain) was seen a handful of times. The antigen remains undetermined. These data belong to a study of early T cells in non-severe SARS-CoV-2 infection. The wider study: The study sequenced bulk RNA from unsorted whole blood, with chains unpaired.

Using its own MiXCR run on the 5' RACE reads, TCRdb lists one record per CDR3 protein. The profile covers 20,000 to 25,000 distinct CDR3 sequences, with roughly 4.7% appearing a single time and 7.8% taken by the ten largest. General observations from the study: Missing private and CD4 specificities, VDJdb matching favored anti-spike CD8 responses.

V was pared by 1 base and J by 2 bases, with 12 bases between. Germline V CDR1 and CDR2: SGHTA, FQGNSA. The CDR3 is made up of 15 amino acids. The clonotype comes from an adult who was a healthcare worker with PCR-confirmed SARS-CoV-2 infection or an uninfected control (not recorded which). The chain recombines TRBV7-2 with TRBJ2-7, with D maybe TRBD2 (5 bases). The sequencing sample was made of whole blood. The CDR3 DNA reads as TGTGCCAGCAGCTTAGGAGGAGGAAGTCCCTACGAGCAGTACTTC. It is translated as CASSLGGGSPYEQYF.